These 20 T cell receptor beta chains originate from one sample sequenced in a study of T cells in Graves' hyperthyroidism and ophthalmopathy. TCR beta CDR3 sequences were amplified from RNA transcripts. The TCR CDR3 first-round RT-PCR relied on the HTBI primer set. TCRdb used MiXCR to reprocess the multiplex PCR reads, holding one entry per CDR3 protein. The data contain approximately 610,000 distinct CDR3 sequences, over 15% of them singletons. Sequencing used blood. All receptors derive from a woman aged 18-35 years with Graves' hyperthyroidism.

This chain links TRBV3-1 with TRBJ1-5; a weak D match, TRBD1 (6 bases). V dropped 4 bases and J dropped 2 bases, with 12 bases sitting between them. Germline V gives CDR1 LGHDT, CDR2 YNNKEL (reference sequence). This CDR3 contains 15 residues. The CDR3 protein is CASSRGGPGNQPQHF. The CDR3 nucleotides are TGTGCCAGCAGCCGTGGGGGGCCGGGCAATCAGCCCCAGCATTTT.

This clonotype has ten or more counts. The V call is TRBV2, the J call TRBJ1-6, with a tentative D call TRBD1 (6 bases). V shed 6 bases and J shed 7 bases, with 13 bases lying between them. The germline gives CDR1 SNHLY, CDR2 FYNNEI. The CDR3 has 14 amino acids. The CDR3 loop reads CASSARGGNSPLHF. CDR3 in DNA: TGTGCCAGCAGCGCCAGGGGAGGAAATTCACCCCTCCACTTT.

This chain links TRBV13 with TRBJ2-3, with 10 bases matching TRBD2. The CDR3 spans 16 residues. The V and J ends lost 5 bases and 2 bases, in that order; junction bases with no gene match: 7. Germline CDR1 PRHDT, CDR2 FYEKMQ (reference sequence). This chain's CDR3 is CASSTPAGGPTDTQYF. CDR3 DNA: TGTGCCAGCAGCACCCCAGCGGGAGGGCCCACAGATACGCAGTATTTT.

The genes are TRBV7-9 and TRBJ2-3, with TRBD1 matching over 7 bases. J was trimmed by 4 bases and V by 3 bases; bases with no gene match: 7. Germline V gives CDR1 SEHNR, CDR2 FQNEAQ (reference sequence). CDR3 length: 15 residues. CDR3 residues: CASSFDSGGSDTQYF. Here the CDR3 DNA reads TGTGCCAGCAGCTTCGACTCAGGGGGTTCAGATACGCAGTATTTT.

The sample holds a few counts of this clonotype. This chain links TRBV12-3 or TRBV12-4 with TRBJ2-1; 9 bases are a match to TRBD2. Trimming took 3 bases from V and 8 from J; bases not matched to a gene: 11. The CDR3 contains 16 residues. The CDR3 sequence: CASSFLAGGPFDEQFF. For the CDR3, the DNA is TGTGCCAGCAGTTTTCTGGCGGGAGGGCCCTTTGATGAGCAGTTCTTC.

In this sample, this clonotype turned up many times. This chain connects TRBV28 to TRBJ1-1; 9 positions match TRBD1. This CDR3 is 15 amino acids long. Germline CDR1 reads MDHEN; CDR2 reads SYDVKM. J lost 1 base, V lost 5 bases, and 5 bases had no gene match. The CDR3 sequence: CASSPLGQGNTEAFF. For the CDR3, the DNA is TGTGCCAGCAGTCCTTTGGGACAGGGGAACACTGAAGCTTTCTTT.

This clonotype has at least ten counts. The chain carries TRBV5-5 and TRBJ1-2; D may be TRBD1 (5 bases). Looked up from germline, CDR1 is SGHKS and CDR2 is YYEKEE (reference sequence). V was trimmed by 1 base and J by 1 base, leaving 14 bases between them. There are 16 residues in the CDR3. This CDR3 reads CASSLITAGLNYGYTF. The CDR3 DNA follows: TGTGCCAGCAGCTTGATCACAGCGGGACTTAACTATGGCTACACCTTC.

V usage is TRBV30 and J usage is TRBJ2-5; 7 bases map to TRBD2. Trimming removed 2 bases from V and 5 bases from J; junction bases left unmatched: 2. The CDR3 spans 12 residues. Germline CDR1 GTSNPN, CDR2 SVGIG (reference sequence). CDR3 sequence: CAWSWGGETQYF. The DNA of the CDR3 is TGTGCCTGGAGTTGGGGAGGGGAGACCCAGTACTTC. Together with reference TRBV30 and TRBJ2-5, the CDR3 gives the full variable domain: SQTIHQWPATLVQPVGSPLSLECTVEGTSNPNLYWYRQAAGRGLQLLFYSVGIGQISSEVPQNLSASRPQDRQFILSSKKLLLSDSGFYLCAWSWGGETQYFGPGTRLLVL.

A note on this clonotype: Likely a read error: the CDR3 ends without its conserved phenylalanine or tryptophan. The chain uses TRBV7-2 and TRBJ2-7; D is ambiguous. V lost 4 bases and J 3 bases, leaving 4 bases between the germline ends. Germline CDR1 is SGHTA and CDR2 is FQGNSA. CDR3 length: 11 residues. This CDR3 is CASSSRYEQYC. The CDR3 region has the DNA TGTGCCAGCAGCTCCCGCTACGAGCAGTACTGC.

This sequence joins TRBV11-2 and TRBJ2-2, with D possibly being TRBD1 (6 bases). V was clipped by 2 bases and J by 2 bases, with 15 bases between them. Germline V gene sequence: CDR1 SGHAT, CDR2 FQNNGV. The CDR3 runs to 17 residues. The CDR3 loop is CASSLKSRTVNTGELFF. As DNA, the CDR3 is TGTGCCAGCAGCTTAAAGTCTAGGACAGTAAACACCGGGGAGCTGTTTTTT.

Only one count was recorded for this clonotype. The junction and the germline gene differ at one end; a read error may be behind it. The V and J genes are TRBV6-5 and TRBJ2-1, with 16 nucleotides matching TRBD2. The CDR3 is 19 amino acids. The germline V gene encodes CDR1 MNHEY and CDR2 SVGAGI. The CDR3 DNA reads as TGTGCCGGCAGTTACCCGGGACTAGCGGGGGGGCTAACCTACAATGAGCAGTTCTTC. Residues: CAGSYPGLAGGLTYNEQFF.

Many counts were recorded for this clonotype. The V call is TRBV3-1, the J call TRBJ2-4; the D gene is possibly TRBD1 (6 bases). From germline, CDR1 is LGHDT and CDR2 YNNKEL (reference sequence). Trimming took off 2 bases at V and 7 bases at J, with 12 bases between the two ends. CDR3 length: 14 amino acids. The CDR3 loop reads CASSQWGPGNIQYF. The CDR3 DNA reads as TGTGCCAGCAGCCAATGGGGGCCCGGGAACATTCAGTACTTC.

In its sample, this clonotype was seen many times. The chain carries TRBV30 and TRBJ2-1; no clear D. In germline, CDR1 is GTSNPN, CDR2 SVGIG (reference sequence). Deletions cut 0 bases from V and 10 bases from J, with 13 bases between. This CDR3 is 13 amino acids long. CDR3 protein: CAWSVPPYYEQFF. The CDR3 DNA sequence: TGTGCCTGGAGTGTACCTCCGTACTACGAGCAGTTCTTC.

This clonotype was counted ten times or more. The chain has TRBV18 and TRBJ2-7, with D tentatively TRBD2 (6 bases). This CDR3 comprises 12 residues. V gave up 7 bases and J gave up 6 bases, with 13 bases separating them. From germline, CDR1 is KGHSH and CDR2 LQKENI. In DNA form, the CDR3 reads TGTGCCAGCTTAGGGACTGGCTCCGAGCAGTACTTC. The encoded protein is CASLGTGSEQYF.

The sample holds a few counts of this clonotype. The CDR3 DNA reads TGCAGTGCTAGGTTTGGGATTGGCAGAATCGATCCCCAGCATTTT. It codes for CSARFGIGRIDPQHF. The V and J genes are TRBV20-1 and TRBJ1-5; D gene unclear. There are 15 residues in the CDR3. Germline loops: CDR1 DFQATT, CDR2 SNEGSKA (reference sequence). V gave up 3 bases and J gave up 10 bases, with 22 bases separating them.

In its sample, this clonotype was seen a few times. This chain links TRBV7-2 with TRBJ2-4; D unclear. The germline gives CDR1 SGHTA, CDR2 FQGNSA. This CDR3 contains 13 residues. V was pared by 0 bases and J by 4 bases, with 4 bases between. In DNA, the CDR3 is TGTGCCAGCAGCTTAGCCCTAAAAAACATTCAGTACTTC. This encodes CASSLALKNIQYF.

The sample holds a few counts of this clonotype. The rearrangement uses TRBV27 and TRBJ1-6; 11 bases line up with TRBD1. The CDR3 length is 15 residues. Germline V lookup: CDR1 MNHEY, CDR2 SMNVEV (reference sequence). V gave up 5 bases and J gave up 7 bases; unmatched junction bases: 4. The CDR3 nucleotides read TGTGCCAGCAGTATCCGGGACAGGGGGAATTCACCCCTCCACTTT. Amino acid sequence: CASSIRDRGNSPLHF.

V usage is TRBV7-2 and J usage is TRBJ2-2; D possibly uses TRBD1 or TRBD2 (5 bases each). This CDR3 region has 15 residues. V gave up 3 bases and J gave up 2 bases, with 10 bases separating them. CDR1 is SGHTA, CDR2 FQGNSA, per germline. The CDR3 nucleotides read TGTGCCAGCAGCTTCGGGGCGGTAAACACCGGGGAGCTGTTTTTT. This gives the protein CASSFGAVNTGELFF.

This clonotype was seen only a few times. The V call is TRBV28, the J call TRBJ1-5; a possible D gene is TRBD1 (6 bases). This CDR3 comprises 16 residues. Germline CDR1 and CDR2: MDHEN and SYDVKM. The ends were cut back, 5 bases at V and 3 bases at J, with 17 bases in the middle. In nucleotides, the CDR3 is TGTGCCAGCAGTATAAACACAGGGATCAACAATCAGCCCCAGCATTTT. Amino acids: CASSINTGINNQPQHF.

This clonotype was observed at least ten times. The chain has TRBV7-9 and TRBJ2-5, with 10 bases matching TRBD1. Germline V lookup: CDR1 SEHNR, CDR2 FQNEAQ (reference sequence). The CDR3 is made up of 15 amino acids. The V and J ends lost 1 base and 5 bases, in that order; junction bases with no gene match: 4. In nucleotides, the CDR3 is TGTGCCAGCAGCTTAGGACAGGGGGCTACGGAGACCCAGTACTTC. It encodes CASSLGQGATETQYF.